The rows below give T cell receptor beta chains drawn from one sample of a study of shared clonotypes between healthy human individuals. Assay: immunoSEQ multiplex PCR; the TCRdb copy retains only in-frame clones and omits some. The table shows 2 million to 3 million clones, with approximately 93% occurring only once. Sequenced: naive CD4+ T cells from PBMCs. The receptors derive from a man younger than 35 in good health. Some clones in this sample may be carry-over from other donors' samples. CDR3s include the opening cysteine and the closing phenylalanine or tryptophan.

j_call v_call cdr3_aa
TRBJ2-1 TRBV7-2 CASSPSTREQFF
TRBJ1-5 TRBV19 CASTLLRGLQPQHF
TRBJ2-7 TRBV19 CASSSGGIYEQYF
TRBJ1-2 TRBV9 CASSVEVGPREDYGYTF
TRBJ2-2 TRBV4-2 CASSHGGTSGTNTGELFF
TRBJ1-4 TRBV5-4 CASSPGVGTNEKLFF
TRBJ1-1 TRBV6-1 CASSGVRQAFF
TRBJ2-5 TRBV6-5 CASRRGLVRETQYF
TRBJ2-5 TRBV7-2 CASSWRQGQETQYF
TRBJ2-1 TRBV7-2 CASSPPGLSNRNEQFF
TRBJ2-2 TRBV9 CASSVEAGGPAGELFF
TRBJ1-2 TRBV11-3 CASSLLYNYGYTF
TRBJ1-1 TRBV7-9 CASSLAWDRAMNTEAFF
TRBJ2-3 TRBV4-1 CASSQLSGMGDTQYF
TRBJ2-3 TRBV9 CASIGTTGGGDPTDTQYF
TRBJ2-7 TRBV9 CASSPHATGGPYEQYF